The 5 T cell receptor beta chains presented below share a single source sample, sequenced in a study of OX40 agonist ivuxolimab in advanced cancers. Clones were sequenced by immunoSEQ multiplex PCR, and TCRdb holds only the in-frame ones, with some missing. This table holds 60,000 or so clones, 86% found once. This sample comprised CD4+ or CD8+ T cells sorted from blood, obtained in a trial of the OX40 agonist ivuxolimab. The receptors come from an adult with an advanced solid tumor such as melanoma, head and neck, liver or kidney cancer.

The CDR3 protein is CASSVAGAYGDYTF. Here the CDR3 DNA reads TGTGCCAGCAGCGTAGCCGGGGCGTACGGGGACTACACCTTC. This chain uses TRBV9 with TRBJ1-2, with D possibly matching TRBD1 (5 bases). Germline loops: CDR1 SGDLS, CDR2 YYNGEE. V was cut by 0 bases and J by 10 bases, with 16 bases left in between. This CDR3 contains 14 residues.

This chain joins TRBV6-1 and TRBJ2-5, with 10 bases lining up with TRBD2. Per the germline V gene, CDR1 is MNHNS and CDR2 is SASEGT. Germline trimming cut 2 bases from V and 4 bases from J; bases unmatched to any gene: 4. There are 15 residues in the CDR3. In DNA, the CDR3 is TGTGCCAGCAGTGAACGAGCTAGCGGGGGAGAGACCCAGTACTTC. Its translation is CASSERASGGETQYF.

The J gene is TRBJ1-5, the V gene TRBV27; D unclear. V lost 3 bases and J lost 0, with 6 bases in between. The CDR3 totals 14 residues. Germline CDR1 reads MNHEY; CDR2 reads SMNVEV (reference sequence). CDR3: CASSFGFSNQPQHF. Written as DNA, the CDR3 is TGTGCCAGCAGTTTCGGGTTTAGCAATCAGCCCCAGCATTTT.

This sequence joins TRBV5-1 and TRBJ1-4; no clear D gene. V shed 0 bases and J shed 0 bases, with 6 bases lying between them. This CDR3 is 15 amino acids long. Germline CDR1 is SGHRS and CDR2 is YFSETQ. Here the CDR3 DNA reads TGCGCCAGCAGCTTGGGCTTTGCAACTAATGAAAAACTGTTTTTT. Amino acid sequence: CASSLGFATNEKLFF.

The chain recombines TRBV19 with TRBJ2-3, with D perhaps matching TRBD2 (5 bases). The CDR3 length is 14 residues. Between the trimmed V and J ends, which lost 5 bases and 1 base, there was a span of 10 bases. Per the germline V gene, CDR1 is LNHDA and CDR2 is SQIVND (reference sequence). The CDR3 DNA is TGTGCCAGTAGTGACTACGGGGGCACAGATACGCAGTATTTT. This sequence encodes CASSDYGGTDTQYF.